The next 7 T cell receptor beta chains were all read from a single sample in a study of a mutant IDH1 vaccine in newly diagnosed glioma. Their specific antigens are unknown. Sequenced by immunoSEQ multiplex PCR; TCRdb stores in-frame clones only, minus some. The sample shows about 60,000 clones, roughly four fifths of them seen only once. Described time point: week 11, during vaccination. Every vaccination contained 300 ug of the mutant IDH1 20-mer peptide and was paired with topical imiquimod. The material sequenced was PBMCs, taken from a glioma patient whose treatment included an IDH1 peptide vaccine. The receptors stem from a man aged 25-40 years with glioma.

The chain recombines TRBV6-1 with TRBJ1-1; the D gene is possibly TRBD1 (5 bases). Germline V gene data show CDR1 as MNHNS and CDR2 as SASEGT. The V gene lost 5 bases and the J gene lost 5 bases, with 6 bases spanning the gap. CDR3 size: 11 residues. The CDR3 loop is CASSQGTEAFF. The DNA of the CDR3 is TGTGCCAGCAGTCAGGGAACTGAAGCTTTCTTT.

In the case of this clone: The junction differs from germline at one of its ends, possibly a read error. This rearrangement joins TRBV6-1 to TRBJ2-1; 12 bases align to TRBD2. The germline CDR1 and CDR2 sequences are MNHNS and SASEGT. The CDR3 contains 12 residues. CDR3 residues: CASSRTSGEQLF. The CDR3 bases are TGTGCCAGCAGCAGGACTAGCGGGGAGCAGCTCTTC.

The genes are TRBV27 and TRBJ2-2; D possibly corresponds to TRBD1 (6 bases). This CDR3 has 15 residues. CDR1 and CDR2 from the germline V gene are MNHEY and SMNVEV (reference sequence). Trimming removed 3 bases from V and 0 bases from J, with 8 bases in between. The CDR3: CASSLDSTNTGELFF. CDR3 DNA: TGTGCCAGCAGTTTGGACAGTACGAACACCGGGGAGCTGTTTTTT.

The V call is TRBV15, the J call TRBJ1-2; TRBD1 is a possible D gene (5 bases). Trimming left V 0 bases short and J 1 base short, with 18 bases between. Germline V gene lookup returns CDR1 LNHNV and CDR2 YYDKDF (reference sequence). This CDR3 comprises 18 residues. The CDR3 nucleotides are TGTGCCACCAGCAGAGATTACGGCCCTACGGGGGATAACTATGGCTACACCTTC. It codes for CATSRDYGPTGDNYGYTF.

CDR3 sequence reads: CASSYSRAVENTIYF. CDR3 in DNA: TGTGCCAGCAGTTACTCGAGGGCCGTAGAAAACACCATATATTTT. This chain links TRBV6-5 with TRBJ1-3; D unclear. V lost 0 bases and J 6 bases, leaving 12 bases between the germline ends. The CDR3 is 15 residues long. Looked up from germline, CDR1 is MNHEY and CDR2 is SVGAGI.

The J gene is TRBJ2-2, the V gene TRBV11-2; TRBD1 matches 7 bases. The CDR3 consists of 14 residues. Germline CDR1 is SGHAT and CDR2 is FQNNGV. The trim removed 5 bases at V and 7 bases at J, leaving 7 bases unmatched. The chain's CDR3 is CASSPMTGRGELFF. The CDR3 DNA reads TGTGCCAGCAGCCCGATGACAGGGCGCGGGGAGCTGTTTTTT.

The chain uses TRBV4-1 and TRBJ2-4, with 7 nucleotides matching TRBD2. Germline V gene data show CDR1 as MGHRA and CDR2 as YSYEKL. V lost 1 base, J lost 5 bases, and 5 bases stayed unmatched. The CDR3 covers 15 residues. In DNA, the CDR3 is TGCGCCAGCAGCCAAGTGGGGCTAGCGGAAAACATTCAGTACTTC. This translates into CASSQVGLAENIQYF.